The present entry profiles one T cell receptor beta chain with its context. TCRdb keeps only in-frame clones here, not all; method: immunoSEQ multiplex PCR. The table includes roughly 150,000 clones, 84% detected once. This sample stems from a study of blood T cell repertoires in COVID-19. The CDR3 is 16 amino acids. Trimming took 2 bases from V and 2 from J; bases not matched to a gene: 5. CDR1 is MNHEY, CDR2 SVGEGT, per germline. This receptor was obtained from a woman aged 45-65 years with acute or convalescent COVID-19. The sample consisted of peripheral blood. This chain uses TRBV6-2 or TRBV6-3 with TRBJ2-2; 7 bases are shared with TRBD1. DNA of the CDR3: TGTGCCAGCAGTTACGAGACAGGGACCAACACCGGGGAGCTGTTTTTT. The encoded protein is CASSYETGTNTGELFF.